This T cell receptor beta chain was observed in a study of identical twins. General observations from the study: Sequences that were beta out-of-frame showed weaker excess twin sharing. The presence of invariant MAIT and iNKT cells could partly confound analyses of zero-insertion sequences.

From the 5' RACE reads, TCRdb called clonotypes with MiXCR, one entry per CDR3 protein. The sample carries 1.5 million to 2 million distinct CDR3 sequences, about 31% recorded once. This CDR3 region has 16 residues. CDR1 and CDR2 from the germline V gene are SNHLY and FYNNEI. Trimming left V 6 bases short and J 4 bases short, with 21 bases between. This clonotype turned up a few times. Its antigen is unknown. This sequence joins TRBV2 and TRBJ1-2, with D possibly matching TRBD1 (6 bases). The TCR was taken from a newborn girl in good health. The sample was cord blood. The CDR3 is CASRGQTDRNSYGYTF. The CDR3 DNA reads as TGTGCCAGCAGGGGACAAACAGACAGGAACTCCTATGGCTACACCTTC.